The 9 T cell receptor beta chains presented below share a single source sample, sequenced in a study of blood T cell repertoires in COVID-19. Generated by immunoSEQ multiplex PCR, the TCRdb table keeps only in-frame clones and is missing some. The sample comprises 200,000 to 300,000 clones, about four fifths of which are singletons, and approximately 4% rests with the top ten. The specimen was PBMCs or T cells enriched from blood (not recorded which). These receptors came from a woman in her forties who had been exposed to COVID-19.

This clone appeared a single time. The V call is TRBV5-1, the J call TRBJ2-7, with 7 nucleotides matching TRBD1. This CDR3 contains 13 residues. J lost 0 bases, V lost 7 bases, and 4 bases had no gene match. CDR1 SGHRS and CDR2 YFSETQ come from the germline V gene. For the CDR3, the DNA is TGCGCCAGCCGGGACAGTTCCTCCTACGAGCAGTACTTC. Amino acid sequence: CASRDSSSYEQYF. Together with reference TRBV5-1 and TRBJ2-7, the CDR3 gives the full variable domain: KAGVTQTPRYLIKTRGQQVTLSCSPISGHRSVSWYQQTPGQGLQFLFEYFSETQRNKGNFPGRFSGRQFSNSRSEMNVSTLELGDSALYLCASRDSSSYEQYFGPGTRLTVT.

The rearrangement joins TRBV27 to TRBJ2-3; tentatively, D is TRBD2 (5 bases). Trimming removed 2 bases from V and 6 bases from J, with 9 bases in between. CDR3 length equals 13 residues. The germline CDR1 and CDR2 sequences are MNHEY and SMNVEV (reference sequence). CDR3 nucleotides: TGTGCCAGCAGTTTAGAGGGTGTGGATACGCAGTATTTT. As protein: CASSLEGVDTQYF.

The chain employs TRBV7-9 and TRBJ2-7; D unresolved. Looked up from germline, CDR1 is SEHNR and CDR2 is FQNEAQ (reference sequence). V was pared by 5 bases and J by 3 bases, with 14 bases between. The CDR3 is 14 residues long. CDR3 sequence (DNA): TGTGCCAGCAGCCCCCTCGCCACAAGCTACGAGCAGTACTTC. Its protein is CASSPLATSYEQYF. The full variable domain, its missing parts supplied by reference TRBV7-9 and TRBJ2-7, is DTGVSQNPRHKITKRGQNVTFRCDPISEHNRLYWYRQTLGQGPEFLTYFQNEAQLEKSRLLSDRFSAERPKGSFSTLEIQRTEQGDSAMYLCASSPLATSYEQYFGPGTRLTVT.

This chain links TRBV19 with TRBJ2-7; the match to TRBD1 covers 9 bases. The CDR3 consists of 14 residues. Germline-derived CDR1 and CDR2 are LNHDA and SQIVND (reference sequence). V was clipped by 9 bases and J by 5 bases; unmatched bases: 11. This chain's CDR3 is CASRDGTGWDEQYF. CDR3 in DNA: TGTGCCAGCCGTGACGGGACAGGGTGGGACGAGCAGTACTTC.

This chain joins TRBV2 and TRBJ1-2; 8 nucleotides line up with TRBD1. CDR1 and CDR2 (germline): SNHLY, FYNNEI. The CDR3 consists of 14 residues. V was pared by 5 bases and J by 0 bases, with 2 bases of the junction left unmatched. CDR3 sequence reads: CASSQTGANYGYTF. The DNA for the CDR3 is TGTGCCAGCAGTCAGACAGGGGCTAACTATGGCTACACCTTC.

This chain uses TRBV5-5 with TRBJ2-3, with 9 bases matching TRBD2. Germline V gene sequence: CDR1 SGHKS, CDR2 YYEKEE (reference sequence). Losses at the gene ends were 3 bases for V and 1 base for J; bases not matched to a gene: 6. The CDR3 is 16 residues long. The CDR3 loop reads CASSSLAGWGTDTQYF. The DNA for the CDR3 is TGTGCCAGCAGCTCCCTAGCGGGGTGGGGCACAGATACGCAGTATTTT.

This clone occurred a few times. The chain carries TRBV6-5 and TRBJ1-2; D gene ambiguous. The CDR3 is 14 amino acids. Trimming stripped 7 bases from V and 2 bases from J, with 14 bases between. Germline V lookup: CDR1 MNHEY, CDR2 SVGAGI. CDR3 residues: CASTGYYSNYGYTF. The CDR3 DNA sequence: TGTGCCAGCACAGGTTATTACTCCAACTATGGCTACACCTTC.

The V gene is TRBV28, the J gene TRBJ1-2, with TRBD1 identical over 7 bases. Germline values: CDR1 MDHEN, CDR2 SYDVKM. The J segment lost 4 bases and the V segment lost 3 bases, leaving 8 bases of the junction unmatched. The CDR3 extends over 15 amino acids. The CDR3 nucleotides are TGTGCCAGCAGTTTGAACCCCGGGACAGCCTATGGCTACACCTTC. This translates into CASSLNPGTAYGYTF.

V usage is TRBV11-2 and J usage is TRBJ1-1; the D is unclear. The CDR3 runs to 11 residues. Deletions cut 3 bases from V and 7 bases from J, with 6 bases between. Germline assignment: CDR1 SGHAT and CDR2 FQNNGV. This chain's CDR3 is CASSFGREAFF. As DNA, the CDR3 is TGTGCCAGCAGCTTTGGGCGTGAAGCTTTCTTT.